This TCR beta chain was found in a study of cytomegalovirus exposure and HLA in healthy donors. Turning to the study itself: The Caucasian-associated ancestry cluster held around 81% of 398 genotyped donors.

PCR primers comprised 60 Vbeta and 13 Jbeta primers. The protocol was immunoSEQ multiplex PCR, while the TCRdb copy is restricted to in-frame clones and leaves out a portion. Among approximately 190,000 clones listed, around 84% were seen once. Trimming at V came to 2 bases and at J to 4 bases, leaving 6 bases not matched to a gene. The length of the CDR3 is 15 residues. Germline CDR1 reads MNHNY; CDR2 reads SVGAGI (reference sequence). In the case of this clone: Its specificity is not known.

Study-wide findings and caveats: In a later analysis, HLA-associated beta chains showed higher expansion and lower generation probabilities than comparable chains.

This TCR derives from a man between 40 and 49 years old in good health and CMV-seropositive. The sequenced material came from PBMCs. V gene TRBV6-6 combines with J gene TRBJ1-1; 8 bases are a match to TRBD1. The CDR3 sequence: CASSYDTGGGTEAFF. For the CDR3, the DNA is TGTGCCAGCAGTTACGACACAGGGGGTGGCACTGAAGCTTTCTTT.